Given below is one T cell receptor beta chain in context. What it binds is not known. These data come from a study of blood T cells in healthy people across ages. Study-level information: About one barcoded beta molecule per two T cells was the capture yield of template switching.

CDR3 size: 14 residues. After removal of 5 bases from V and 6 bases from J, the junction contained 4 bases not matched to a gene. Total RNA, at least 5.5 micrograms per sample, was extracted from PBMCs. Study-wide findings and caveats: CMV status of donors was unknown, possibly confounding expanded clonotype changes.

A second 7 to 11 cycle PCR used barcoded and J-beta primers. From the 5' RACE reads, TCRdb called clonotypes with MiXCR, one entry per CDR3 protein. The sample shows about 1.5 million distinct CDR3 sequences, about 45% of them seen only once. The clonotype comes from a woman aged 18-29 years in good health. What was sequenced was blood. V and J are TRBV12-3 or TRBV12-4 and TRBJ1-5; TRBD1 matches 10 bases. The CDR3 region is CASSQWTGGQPQHF. The CDR3 DNA is TGTGCCAGCAGTCAGTGGACAGGGGGTCAGCCCCAGCATTTT.